This T cell receptor (beta chain) emerged from a study of technical replicates of blood from a handful of donors. This table comes from immunoSEQ multiplex PCR, and its TCRdb copy is limited to in-frame clones, with some not included. The sample has about 75,000 clones, roughly nine tenths seen once. Trimming cost V 9 bases and J 0 bases; bases outside gene matches: 5. CDR1 and CDR2 (germline): LNHDA, SQIVND (reference sequence). This CDR3 contains 14 residues. The chain couples TRBV19 to TRBJ2-3; 8 bases map to TRBD2. The receptor comes from a human donor in good health. Some clones in this sample may be carry-over from other donors' samples. Sequencing was done on a sample of T cells isolated from PBMCs. The CDR3 nucleotides are TGTGCCAGCCAGCGGGAGAGGAGCACAGATACGCAGTATTTT. It specifies CASQRERSTDTQYF.